This T cell receptor (beta chain) stems from a study of patients and donors after allogeneic stem cell transplantation. Germline loops: CDR1 MNHEY, CDR2 SMNVEV (reference sequence). There are 14 residues in the CDR3. V lost 5 bases, J lost 3 bases, and 14 bases lay in between. TCRdb processed the RT-PCR reads anew with MiXCR; each CDR3 protein has one entry. Of about a million distinct CDR3 sequences listed, roughly 18% are singletons. Sequences were obtained from blood, either unsorted or a sorted T cell fraction (not recorded which). This clonotype originated in a human donor who was either an allogeneic HSCT recipient or a stem cell or donor lymphocyte infusion donor (not recorded which). It is not recorded whose cells these are; they may come from a transplant donor. The V gene is TRBV27, the J gene TRBJ2-7; D may correspond to TRBD1 or TRBD2 (5 bases each). The CDR3 loop reads CASSHRDRFYEQYF. Written as DNA, the CDR3 is TGTGCCAGCAGTCACCGGGACCGTTTCTACGAGCAGTACTTC.